This T cell receptor beta chain was observed in a study of cytomegalovirus exposure and HLA in healthy donors. Study-level results: According to the study, around 180 TCR beta chains were cytomegalovirus-associated.

The length of the CDR3 is 16 residues. Losses at the gene ends were 5 bases for V and 2 bases for J; bases not matched to a gene: 6. The V gene's germline CDR1 is ENHRY and CDR2 SYGVKD. Generated by immunoSEQ multiplex PCR, the TCRdb table keeps only in-frame clones and is missing some. Of 190,000 or so clones listed, roughly 80% are singletons. Ten or more counts support this clone. The antigen is not known. Sequencing was done on a sample of PBMCs. The clonotype originates from a young woman in good health and CMV-seropositive. This rearrangement joins TRBV10-3 to TRBJ2-2; 9 bases map to TRBD2. The CDR3 reads CAISISGGTNTGELFF. CDR3 DNA: TGTGCCATCAGTATCAGCGGGGGGACCAACACCGGGGAGCTGTTTTTT.